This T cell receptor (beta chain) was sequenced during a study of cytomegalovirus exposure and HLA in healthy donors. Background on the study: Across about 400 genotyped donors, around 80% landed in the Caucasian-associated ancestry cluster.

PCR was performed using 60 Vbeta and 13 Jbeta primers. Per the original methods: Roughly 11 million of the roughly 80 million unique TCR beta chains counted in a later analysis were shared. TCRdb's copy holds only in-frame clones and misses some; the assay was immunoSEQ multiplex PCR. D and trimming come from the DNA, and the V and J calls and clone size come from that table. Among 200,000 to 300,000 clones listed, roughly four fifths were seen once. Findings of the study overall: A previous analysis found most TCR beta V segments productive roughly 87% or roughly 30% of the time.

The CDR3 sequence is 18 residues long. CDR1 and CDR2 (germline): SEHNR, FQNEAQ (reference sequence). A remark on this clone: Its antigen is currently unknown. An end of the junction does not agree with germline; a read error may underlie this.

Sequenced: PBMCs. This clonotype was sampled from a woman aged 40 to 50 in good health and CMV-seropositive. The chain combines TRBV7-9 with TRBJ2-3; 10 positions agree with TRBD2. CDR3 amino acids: CSSSLAWGLTSGPYTQYF. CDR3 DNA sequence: TGTTCCAGCAGCTTAGCTTGGGGCTTGACTAGCGGGCCATATACGCAGTATTTT.